The subject of this entry is one TCR beta chain. In the authors' methods: Nucleated cell counts were estimated from reference gene primer amplification. The method was immunoSEQ multiplex PCR; TCRdb's version includes in-frame clones alone and lacks a portion of them. V, J and clone size derive from that table, while D and trimming were established from the DNA sequence. The sample includes around 300,000 clones, nearly 90% of them seen just once. The sample belongs to a study of blood T cell repertoires in COVID-19. For the study at large: COVID-19 samples collected from the United States, Italy and Spain covered acute and convalescent phases.

This receptor was taken from a woman aged 30 to 39 who had recovered from COVID-19. Material: PBMCs or T cells enriched from blood (not recorded which).

As DNA, the CDR3 is TGTGCCAGTAGTAATCCGGGAGGGGCGAGAAACGAGCAGTACTTC. It codes for CASSNPGGARNEQYF. The J gene is TRBJ2-7, the V gene TRBV19; TRBD2 matches at 8 bases. The CDR3 has 15 residues. Germline-derived CDR1 and CDR2 are LNHDA and SQIVND (reference sequence). V was pared by 4 bases and J by 5 bases, with 10 bases of the junction left unmatched.